This T cell receptor beta chain was obtained from a study of CD8 T cells in ankylosing spondylitis. Study-level findings and limits: Apparently characteristic of ankylosing spondylitis blood was a TCR beta motif (under ten highly homologous variants).

This CDR3 spans 13 amino acids. V gave up 3 bases and J gave up 8 bases, with 11 bases separating them. The V gene's germline CDR1 is MDHEN and CDR2 SYDVKM. The TCR beta libraries were generated through quantitative 5'-RACE incorporating molecular barcodes. A single record per CDR3 protein comes from TCRdb applying MiXCR to the 5' RACE reads. The sample holds 150,000 to 200,000 distinct CDR3 sequences, roughly 18% seen once. As for this clonotype: Its antigen is undetermined.

What was sequenced was blood, either unsorted or a sorted T cell fraction (not recorded which). The rearrangement links TRBV28 to TRBJ2-1, with D unclear. The TCR originated in a male donor aged 10 to 30 with ankylosing spondylitis or in good health (not recorded which). The CDR3 sequence: CASSFSGVDEQFF. The CDR3, as DNA: TGTGCCAGCAGTTTCTCGGGCGTGGATGAGCAGTTCTTC.